This T cell receptor beta chain appears in the sequencing data of a study of regulatory T cells in long-lasting Graves disease. The wider study: Duration of antithyroid drug therapy among newly diagnosed Graves' patients was under 3 months. Study-wide results and limits: Between persistent patients, thousands of public clonotypes were shared, exceeding the roughly 1,000 shared between new patients. Researchers examined only peripheral blood and not thyroid tissue.

This clonotype has a count of ten or more. The antigen is undetermined. The time point was: newly diagnosed GD, antithyroid drugs for less than 3 months. Generation of the TCR library employed RNA extracted from PBMCs. With iRepertoire HTBI primers and Arm-PCR of CDR3 regions, TCR beta libraries were built. Using its own MiXCR run on the multiplex PCR reads, TCRdb lists one record per CDR3 protein. The sample comprises about 420,000 distinct CDR3 sequences, roughly 15% of which are singletons, and about 25% rests with the top ten. This CDR3 has 16 amino acids. Germline CDR1 MNHEY, CDR2 SMNVEV (reference sequence). V dropped 0 bases and J dropped 4 bases, with 15 bases sitting between them. The data were also submitted as part of a second study, on T cells in Graves' hyperthyroidism and ophthalmopathy. As that study records: Before onset, by a median of 6.5 months, the model predicted ophthalmopathy.

Sequencing used peripheral blood mononuclear cells (PBMCs), obtained at new diagnosis, from a patient treated with antithyroid drugs. This chain uses TRBV27 with TRBJ2-5; maybe TRBD2 (6 bases). The clonotype comes from a woman younger than 30 with Graves disease. The CDR3 DNA follows: TGTGCCAGCAGTTTATCGGCGGAGGGTCTAAGAGAGACCCAGTACTTC. It codes for CASSLSAEGLRETQYF.